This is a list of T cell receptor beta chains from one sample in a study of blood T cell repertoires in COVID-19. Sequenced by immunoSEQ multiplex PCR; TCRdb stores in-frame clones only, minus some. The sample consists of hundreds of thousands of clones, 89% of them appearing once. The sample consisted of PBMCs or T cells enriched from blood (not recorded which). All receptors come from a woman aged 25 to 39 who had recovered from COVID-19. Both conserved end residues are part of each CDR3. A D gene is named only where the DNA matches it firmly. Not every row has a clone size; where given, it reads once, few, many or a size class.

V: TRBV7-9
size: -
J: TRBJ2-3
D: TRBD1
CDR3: CASSYRPGGFSATQYF
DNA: TGTGCCAGCAGCTATCGGCCAGGGGGATTTTCTGCTACGCAGTATTTT

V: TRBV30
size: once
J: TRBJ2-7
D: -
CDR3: CAWSKGRTMVYEQYF
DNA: TGTGCCTGGAGTAAGGGCAGGACTATGGTCTACGAGCAGTACTTC

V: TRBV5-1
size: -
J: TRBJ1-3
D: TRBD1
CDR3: CASSSGQGSGNTIYF
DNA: TGCGCCAGCAGCTCCGGACAGGGATCGGGAAACACCATATATTTT

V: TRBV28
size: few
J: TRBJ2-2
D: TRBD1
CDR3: CASISGQGGTGELFF
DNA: TGTGCCAGCATTTCGGGACAGGGCGGGACCGGGGAGCTGTTTTTT

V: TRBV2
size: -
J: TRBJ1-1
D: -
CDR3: CASTKYLPGQHSNTEAFF
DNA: TGTGCCAGCACTAAGTACCTTCCGGGACAACACTCGAACACTGAAGCTTTCTTT

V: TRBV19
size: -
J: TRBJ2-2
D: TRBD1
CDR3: CASSHTGANTGELFF
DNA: TGTGCCAGTAGTCACACAGGGGCGAACACCGGGGAGCTGTTTTTT

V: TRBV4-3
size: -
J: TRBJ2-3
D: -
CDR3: CASSQGDSTDTQYF
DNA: TGCGCCAGCAGCCAGGGAGATAGCACAGATACGCAGTATTTT

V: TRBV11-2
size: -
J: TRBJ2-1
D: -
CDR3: CASSLGSGVEQFF
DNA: TGTGCCAGCAGCTTGGGGTCGGGAGTAGAGCAGTTCTTC

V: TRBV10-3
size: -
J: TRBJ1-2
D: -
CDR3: CAISDSIDYGYTF
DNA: TGTGCCATCAGTGACAGTATCGACTATGGCTACACCTTC

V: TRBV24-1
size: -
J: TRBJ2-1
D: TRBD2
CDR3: CATSETGTSGNNEQFF
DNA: TGTGCCACCAGTGAAACCGGGACTAGCGGGAACAATGAGCAGTTCTTC

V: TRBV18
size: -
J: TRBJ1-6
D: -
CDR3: CASSDFNSPLHF
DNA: TGTGCCAGCTCTGACTTCAATTCACCCCTCCACTTT

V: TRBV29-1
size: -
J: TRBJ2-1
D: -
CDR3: CSVERGISYNEQFF
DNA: TGCAGCGTTGAGAGAGGGATCTCCTACAATGAGCAGTTCTTC

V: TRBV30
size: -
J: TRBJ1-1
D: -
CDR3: CAWSVWTALKRGEAFF
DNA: TGTGCCTGGAGTGTTTGGACAGCGCTTAAACGGGGTGAAGCTTTCTTT

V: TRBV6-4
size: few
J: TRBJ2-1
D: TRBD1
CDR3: CASSGGQGGGDEQFF
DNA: TGTGCCAGCAGTGGAGGACAGGGGGGAGGCGATGAGCAGTTCTTC

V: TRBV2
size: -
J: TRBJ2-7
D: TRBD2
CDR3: CASRDLAGGFRHEQYF
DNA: TGTGCCAGCAGGGATCTAGCGGGAGGCTTTCGTCACGAGCAGTACTTC